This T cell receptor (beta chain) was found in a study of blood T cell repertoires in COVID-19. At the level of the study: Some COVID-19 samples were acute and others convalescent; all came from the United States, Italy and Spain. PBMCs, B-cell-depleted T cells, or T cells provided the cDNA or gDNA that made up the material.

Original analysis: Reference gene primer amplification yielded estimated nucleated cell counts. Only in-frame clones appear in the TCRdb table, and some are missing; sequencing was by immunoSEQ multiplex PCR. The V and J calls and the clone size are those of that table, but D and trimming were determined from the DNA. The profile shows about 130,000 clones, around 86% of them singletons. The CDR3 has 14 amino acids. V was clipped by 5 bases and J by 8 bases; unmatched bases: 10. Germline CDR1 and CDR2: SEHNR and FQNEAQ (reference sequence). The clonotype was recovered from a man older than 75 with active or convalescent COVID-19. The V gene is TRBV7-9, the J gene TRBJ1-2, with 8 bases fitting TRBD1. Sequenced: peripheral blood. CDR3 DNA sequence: TGTGCCAGCAGCGGACAGGGCCACCTTGAGGGCTACACCTTC. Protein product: CASSGQGHLEGYTF. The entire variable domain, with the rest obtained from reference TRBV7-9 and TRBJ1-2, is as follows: DTGVSQNPRHKITKRGQNVTFRCDPISEHNRLYWYRQTLGQGPEFLTYFQNEAQLEKSRLLSDRFSAERPKGSFSTLEIQRTEQGDSAMYLCASSGQGHLEGYTFGSGTRLTVV.